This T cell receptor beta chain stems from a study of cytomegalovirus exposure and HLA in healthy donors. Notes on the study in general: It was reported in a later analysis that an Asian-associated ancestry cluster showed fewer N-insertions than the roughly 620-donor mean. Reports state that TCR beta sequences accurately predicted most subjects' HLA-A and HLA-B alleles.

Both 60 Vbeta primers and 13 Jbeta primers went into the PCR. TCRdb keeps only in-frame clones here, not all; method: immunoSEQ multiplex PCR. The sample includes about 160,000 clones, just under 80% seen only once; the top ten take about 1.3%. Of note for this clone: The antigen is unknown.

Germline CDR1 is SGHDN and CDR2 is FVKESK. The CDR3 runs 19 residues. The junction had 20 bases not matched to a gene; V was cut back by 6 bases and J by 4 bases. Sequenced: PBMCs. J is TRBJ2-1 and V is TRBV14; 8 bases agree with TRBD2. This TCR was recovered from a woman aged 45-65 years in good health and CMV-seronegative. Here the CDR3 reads CASRNLPGLEALHYNEQFF. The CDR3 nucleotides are TGTGCCAGCAGAAACTTACCGGGACTAGAGGCACTTCATTACAATGAGCAGTTCTTC.